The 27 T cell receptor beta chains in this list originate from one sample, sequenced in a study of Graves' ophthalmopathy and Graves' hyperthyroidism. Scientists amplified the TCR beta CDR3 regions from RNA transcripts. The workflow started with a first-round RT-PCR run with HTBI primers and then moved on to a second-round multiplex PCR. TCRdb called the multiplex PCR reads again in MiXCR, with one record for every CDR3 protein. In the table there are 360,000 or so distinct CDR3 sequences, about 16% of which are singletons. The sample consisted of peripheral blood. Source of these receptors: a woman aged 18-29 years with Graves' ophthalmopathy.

The CDR3 loop is CASSLGQARASEQYF. CDR3 bases: TGTGCCAGCAGCTTAGGCCAGGCCAGGGCATCCGAGCAGTACTTC. The chain has TRBV13 and TRBJ2-7; D perhaps matches TRBD1 (5 bases). Between the trimmed V and J ends, which lost 0 bases and 6 bases, there was a span of 15 bases. CDR3 length: 15 residues. Germline lookup yields CDR1 PRHDT and CDR2 FYEKMQ (reference sequence). Based on the CDR3 plus reference TRBV13 and TRBJ2-7, the full variable domain is AAGVIQSPRHLIKEKRETATLKCYPIPRHDTVYWYQQGPGQDPQFLISFYEKMQSDKGSIPDRFSAQQFSDYHSELNMSSLELGDSALYFCASSLGQARASEQYFGPGTRLTVT.

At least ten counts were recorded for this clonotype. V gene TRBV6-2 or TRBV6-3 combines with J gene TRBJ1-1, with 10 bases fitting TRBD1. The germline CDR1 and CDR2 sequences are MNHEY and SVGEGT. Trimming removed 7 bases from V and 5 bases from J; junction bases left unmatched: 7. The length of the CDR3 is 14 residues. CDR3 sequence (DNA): TGTGCCAGCACCGGACAGGGGGAGGGAACTGAAGCTTTCTTT. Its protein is CASTGQGEGTEAFF.

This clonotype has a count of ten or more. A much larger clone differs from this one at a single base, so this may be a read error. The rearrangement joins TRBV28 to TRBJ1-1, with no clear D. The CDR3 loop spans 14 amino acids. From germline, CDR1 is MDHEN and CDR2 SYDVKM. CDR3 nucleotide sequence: TGTGCCAGCAGTTTAGATAGGACGGGATGGGGAGCTTCCTTT. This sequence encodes CASSLDRTGWGASF.

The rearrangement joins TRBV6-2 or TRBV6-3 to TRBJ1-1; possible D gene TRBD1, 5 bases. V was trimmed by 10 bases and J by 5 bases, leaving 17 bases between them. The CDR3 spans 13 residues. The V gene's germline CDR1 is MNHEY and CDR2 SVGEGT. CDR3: CATSDPGRTEAFF. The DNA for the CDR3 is TGTGCCACCTCTGACCCGGGGCGGACTGAAGCTTTCTTT.

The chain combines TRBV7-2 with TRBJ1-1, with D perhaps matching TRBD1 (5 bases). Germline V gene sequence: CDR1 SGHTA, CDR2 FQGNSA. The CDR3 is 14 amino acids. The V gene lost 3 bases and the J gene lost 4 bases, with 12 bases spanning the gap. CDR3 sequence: CASSLTDSLTEAFF. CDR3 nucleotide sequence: TGTGCCAGCAGCTTGACAGATTCTCTCACTGAAGCTTTCTTT.

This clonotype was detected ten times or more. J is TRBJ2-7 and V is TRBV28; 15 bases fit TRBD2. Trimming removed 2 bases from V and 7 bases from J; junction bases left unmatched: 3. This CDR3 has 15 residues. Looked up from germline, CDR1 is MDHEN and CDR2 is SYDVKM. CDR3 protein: CASSLLGTSGREQYF. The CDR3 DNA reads TGTGCCAGCAGTTTACTCGGGACTAGCGGGAGGGAGCAGTACTTC.

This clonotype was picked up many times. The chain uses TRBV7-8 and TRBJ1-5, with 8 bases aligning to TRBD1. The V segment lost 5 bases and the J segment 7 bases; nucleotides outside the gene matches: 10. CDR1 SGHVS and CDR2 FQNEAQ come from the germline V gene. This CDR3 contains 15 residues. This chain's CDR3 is CASSRDRGLRQPQHF. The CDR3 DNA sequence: TGTGCCAGCAGCCGAGACAGGGGCCTCAGGCAGCCCCAGCATTTT. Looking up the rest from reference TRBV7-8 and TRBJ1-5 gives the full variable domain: GAGVSQSPRYKVAKRGQDVALRCDPISGHVSLFWYQQALGQGPEFLTYFQNEAQLDKSGLPSDRFFAERPEGSVSTLKIQRTQQEDSAVYLCASSRDRGLRQPQHFGDGTRLSIL.

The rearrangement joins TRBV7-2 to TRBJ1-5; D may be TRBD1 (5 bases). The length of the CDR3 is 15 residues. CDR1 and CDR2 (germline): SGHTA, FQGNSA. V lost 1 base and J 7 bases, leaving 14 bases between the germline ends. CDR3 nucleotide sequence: TGTGCCAGCAGCTTAGGTGGGGGACTAAGCCAGCCCCAGCATTTT. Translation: CASSLGGGLSQPQHF.

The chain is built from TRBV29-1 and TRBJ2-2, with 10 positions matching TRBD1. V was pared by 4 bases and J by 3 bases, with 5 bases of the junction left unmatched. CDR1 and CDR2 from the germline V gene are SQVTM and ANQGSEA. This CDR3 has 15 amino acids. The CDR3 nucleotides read TGCAGCGTTGGGGGACAGGGGATCGACACCGGGGAGCTGTTTTTT. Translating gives CSVGGQGIDTGELFF.

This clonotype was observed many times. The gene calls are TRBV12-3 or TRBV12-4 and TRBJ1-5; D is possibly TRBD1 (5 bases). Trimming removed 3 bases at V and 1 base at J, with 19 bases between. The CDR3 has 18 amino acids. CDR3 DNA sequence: TGTGCCAGCAGTTTGGGCTCAGGGCTTTTATTAAGCAATCAGCCCCAGCATTTT. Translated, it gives CASSLGSGLLLSNQPQHF.

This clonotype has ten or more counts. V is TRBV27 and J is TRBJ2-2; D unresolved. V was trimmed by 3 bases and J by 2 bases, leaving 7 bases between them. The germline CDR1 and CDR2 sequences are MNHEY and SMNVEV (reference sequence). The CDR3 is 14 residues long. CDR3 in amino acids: CASSFYINTGELFF. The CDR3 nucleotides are TGTGCCAGCAGTTTTTACATTAACACCGGGGAGCTGTTTTTT.

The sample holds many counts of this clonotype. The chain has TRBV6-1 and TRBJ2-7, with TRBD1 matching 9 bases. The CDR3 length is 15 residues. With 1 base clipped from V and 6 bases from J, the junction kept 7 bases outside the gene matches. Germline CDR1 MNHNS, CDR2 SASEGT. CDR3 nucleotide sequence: TGTGCCAGCAGTGAAGTTGTGGACAGGGGAAGCGAGCAGTACTTC. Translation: CASSEVVDRGSEQYF.

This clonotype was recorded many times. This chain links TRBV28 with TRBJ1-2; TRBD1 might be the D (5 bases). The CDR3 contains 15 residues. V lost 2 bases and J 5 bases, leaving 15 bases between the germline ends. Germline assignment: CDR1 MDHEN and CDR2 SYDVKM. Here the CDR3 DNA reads TGTGCCAGCAGTTTAGGGGGGGGACTTAAGTATGGCTACACCTTC. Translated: CASSLGGGLKYGYTF.

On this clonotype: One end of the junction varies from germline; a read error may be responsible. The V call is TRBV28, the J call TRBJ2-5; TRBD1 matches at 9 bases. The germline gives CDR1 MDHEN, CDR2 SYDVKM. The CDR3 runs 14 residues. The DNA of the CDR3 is TGTGCCAGCAGTTTCACAGGGGGCTCGGAGACCCAATACTTC. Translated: CASSFTGGSETQYF.

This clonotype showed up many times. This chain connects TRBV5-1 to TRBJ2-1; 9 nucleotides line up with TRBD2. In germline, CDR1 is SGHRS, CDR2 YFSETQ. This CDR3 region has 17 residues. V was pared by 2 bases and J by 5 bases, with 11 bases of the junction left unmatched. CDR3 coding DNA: TGCGCCAGCAGCTTTAGGGTAGCGGGGGCTTACCACAATGAGCAGTTCTTC. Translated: CASSFRVAGAYHNEQFF.

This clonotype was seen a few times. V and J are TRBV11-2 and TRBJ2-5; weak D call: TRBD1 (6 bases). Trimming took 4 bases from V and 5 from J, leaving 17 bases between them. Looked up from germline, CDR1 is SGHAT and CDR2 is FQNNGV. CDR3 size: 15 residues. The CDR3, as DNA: TGTGCCAGCAGCTCCGGACCAGGGGCGGTCGAGACCCAGTACTTC. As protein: CASSSGPGAVETQYF.

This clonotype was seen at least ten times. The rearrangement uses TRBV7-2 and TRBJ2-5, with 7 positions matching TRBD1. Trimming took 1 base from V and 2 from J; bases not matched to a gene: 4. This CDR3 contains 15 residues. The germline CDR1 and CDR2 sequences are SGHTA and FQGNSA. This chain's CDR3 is CASSLDGTAQETQYF. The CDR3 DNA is TGTGCCAGCAGCTTAGATGGGACAGCTCAAGAGACCCAGTACTTC.

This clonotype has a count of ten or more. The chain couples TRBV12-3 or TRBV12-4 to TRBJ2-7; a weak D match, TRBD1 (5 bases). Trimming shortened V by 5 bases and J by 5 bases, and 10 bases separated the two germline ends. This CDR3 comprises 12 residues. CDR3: CASSPQGNEQYF. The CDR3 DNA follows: TGTGCCAGCAGTCCTCAGGGTAACGAGCAGTACTTC.

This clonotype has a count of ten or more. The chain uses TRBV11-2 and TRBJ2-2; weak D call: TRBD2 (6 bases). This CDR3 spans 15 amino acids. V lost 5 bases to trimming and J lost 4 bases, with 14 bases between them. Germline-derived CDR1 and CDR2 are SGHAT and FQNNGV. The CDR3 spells CASSPTRGATGELFF. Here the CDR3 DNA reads TGTGCCAGCAGCCCGACGCGGGGCGCCACCGGGGAGCTGTTTTTT.

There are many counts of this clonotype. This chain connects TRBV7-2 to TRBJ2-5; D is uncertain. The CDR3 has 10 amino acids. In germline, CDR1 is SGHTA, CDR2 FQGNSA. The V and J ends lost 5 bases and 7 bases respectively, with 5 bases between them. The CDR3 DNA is TGTGCCAGCAGCCTCGGGACCCAGTACTTC. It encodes CASSLGTQYF.

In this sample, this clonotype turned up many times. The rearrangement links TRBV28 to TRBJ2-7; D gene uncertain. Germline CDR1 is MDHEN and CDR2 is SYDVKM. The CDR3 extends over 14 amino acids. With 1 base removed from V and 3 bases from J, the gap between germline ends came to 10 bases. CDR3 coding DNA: TGTGCCAGCAGTTTATCTCACAAGCTCTACGAGCAGTACTTC. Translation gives CASSLSHKLYEQYF.

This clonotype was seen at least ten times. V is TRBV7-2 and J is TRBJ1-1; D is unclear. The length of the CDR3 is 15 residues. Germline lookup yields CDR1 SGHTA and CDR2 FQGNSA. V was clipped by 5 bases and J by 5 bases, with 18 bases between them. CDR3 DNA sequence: TGTGCCAGCAGCCCATTTTGGGCAGCATTGACTGAAGCTTTCTTT. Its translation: CASSPFWAALTEAFF.

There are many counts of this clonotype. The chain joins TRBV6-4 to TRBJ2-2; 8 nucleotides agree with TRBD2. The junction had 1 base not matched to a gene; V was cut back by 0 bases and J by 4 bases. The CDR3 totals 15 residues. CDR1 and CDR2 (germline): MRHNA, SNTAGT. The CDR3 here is CASSDSAGVTGELFF. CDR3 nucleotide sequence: TGTGCCAGCAGTGACTCAGCGGGAGTCACCGGGGAGCTGTTTTTT.

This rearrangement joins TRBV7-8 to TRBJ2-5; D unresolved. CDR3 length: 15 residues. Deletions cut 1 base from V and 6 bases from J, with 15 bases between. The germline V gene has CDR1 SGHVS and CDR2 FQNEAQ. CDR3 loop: CASSLVYQTVKTQYF. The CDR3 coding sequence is TGTGCCAGCAGCTTAGTTTACCAGACGGTGAAGACCCAGTACTTC.

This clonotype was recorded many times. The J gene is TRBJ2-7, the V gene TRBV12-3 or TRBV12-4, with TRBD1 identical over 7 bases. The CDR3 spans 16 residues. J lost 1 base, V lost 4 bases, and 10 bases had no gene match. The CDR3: CASSSSTGTLSYEQYF. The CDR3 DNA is TGTGCCAGCAGTTCATCGACAGGGACCCTTTCCTACGAGCAGTACTTC.

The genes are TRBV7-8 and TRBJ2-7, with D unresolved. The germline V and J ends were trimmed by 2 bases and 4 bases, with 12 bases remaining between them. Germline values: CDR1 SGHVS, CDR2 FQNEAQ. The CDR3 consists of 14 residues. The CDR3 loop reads CASSLRERPYEQYF. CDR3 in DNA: TGTGCCAGCAGCTTAAGGGAACGGCCTTACGAGCAGTACTTC.

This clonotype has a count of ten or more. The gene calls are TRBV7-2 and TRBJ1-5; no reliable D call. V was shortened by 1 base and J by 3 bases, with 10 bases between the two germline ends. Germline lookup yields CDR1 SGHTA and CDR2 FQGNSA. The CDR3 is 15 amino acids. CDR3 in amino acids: CASSLGRLDNQPQHF. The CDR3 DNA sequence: TGTGCCAGCAGCTTAGGTCGATTAGACAATCAGCCCCAGCATTTT.